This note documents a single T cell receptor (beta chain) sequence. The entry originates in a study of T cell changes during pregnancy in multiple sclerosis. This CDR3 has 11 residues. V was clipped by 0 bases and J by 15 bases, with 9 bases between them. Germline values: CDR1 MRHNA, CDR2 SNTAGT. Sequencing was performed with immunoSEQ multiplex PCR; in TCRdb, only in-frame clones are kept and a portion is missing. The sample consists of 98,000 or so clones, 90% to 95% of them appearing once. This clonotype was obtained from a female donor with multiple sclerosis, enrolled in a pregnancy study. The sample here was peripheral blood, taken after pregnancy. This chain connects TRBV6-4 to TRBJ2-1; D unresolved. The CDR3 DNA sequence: TGTGCCAGCAGTGACTCCGGAGTTACGTTCTTC. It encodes CASSDSGVTFF.